These 11 T cell receptor beta chains came from one sample sequenced in a study of OX40 agonist ivuxolimab in advanced cancers. TCRdb's copy holds only in-frame clones and misses some; the assay was immunoSEQ multiplex PCR. The table includes approximately 74,000 clones, 80% detected once. The source material was CD4+ or CD8+ T cells sorted from blood, sampled in a trial of the OX40 agonist ivuxolimab. The origin of the receptors is an adult with an advanced solid tumor such as melanoma, head and neck, liver or kidney cancer.

CDR3 protein: CASSLTEATNEKLFF. CDR3 sequence (DNA): TGTGCCAGCAGCTTAACGGAGGCAACTAATGAAAAACTGTTTTTT. The rearrangement joins TRBV7-9 to TRBJ1-4; D call uncertain. Germline V gene lookup returns CDR1 SEHNR and CDR2 FQNEAQ (reference sequence). V lost 2 bases and J 0 bases, leaving 7 bases between the germline ends. The CDR3 is made up of 15 amino acids.

The chain carries TRBV5-6 and TRBJ2-5, with a tentative D call TRBD1 (5 bases). The CDR3 extends over 14 amino acids. V was trimmed by 4 bases and J by 2 bases, leaving 12 bases between them. Germline-derived CDR1 and CDR2 are SGHDT and YYEEEE. The CDR3 nucleotides are TGTGCCAGCAGCCTTTCAGGGCGGCAAGAGACCCAGTACTTC. It codes for CASSLSGRQETQYF.

This chain connects TRBV27 to TRBJ1-6, with a weak D call TRBD1 (6 bases). CDR3 length: 18 residues. V lost 2 bases, J lost 7 bases, and 21 bases lay in between. CDR1 and CDR2 (germline): MNHEY, SMNVEV (reference sequence). In nucleotides, the CDR3 is TGTGCCAGCAGTTTAGGGGGCGCGGTGGCTTTATGGAATTCACCCCTCCACTTT. Protein product: CASSLGGAVALWNSPLHF.

V and J are TRBV28 and TRBJ2-7, with 8 bases identical to TRBD2. The CDR3 runs 15 residues. Germline CDR1 reads MDHEN; CDR2 reads SYDVKM. With 4 bases clipped from V and 7 bases from J, the junction kept 12 bases outside the gene matches. The chain's CDR3 is CASSSKAGGSWEQYF. In DNA, the CDR3 is TGTGCCAGCAGTTCCAAGGCGGGAGGCTCCTGGGAGCAGTACTTC. The full variable domain, in which reference TRBV28 and TRBJ2-7 provide the parts outside the CDR3, is DVKVTQSSRYLVKRTGEKVFLECVQDMDHENMFWYRQDPGLGLRLIYFSYDVKMKEKGDIPEGYSVSREKKERFSLILESASTNQTSMYLCASSSKAGGSWEQYFGPGTRLTVT.

The chain uses TRBV28 and TRBJ2-7; D is ambiguous. The V gene lost 10 bases and the J gene lost 6 bases, with 25 bases spanning the gap. Germline CDR1 MDHEN, CDR2 SYDVKM. CDR3 length equals 15 residues. The chain's CDR3 is CAIASAAAVPTEQYF. The CDR3 DNA reads TGTGCCATCGCCTCCGCGGCAGCCGTTCCAACCGAGCAGTACTTC.

V and J are TRBV18 and TRBJ1-4; D call uncertain. Trimming took off 5 bases at V and 0 bases at J, with 10 bases between the two ends. Looked up from germline, CDR1 is KGHSH and CDR2 is LQKENI. The CDR3 has 15 residues. Here the CDR3 DNA reads TGTGCCAGCTCAGAAACTATGACAACTAATGAAAAACTGTTTTTT. Translation gives CASSETMTTNEKLFF.

V usage is TRBV19 and J usage is TRBJ2-1, with 7 bases fitting TRBD2. The CDR3 covers 15 residues. J lost 3 bases, V lost 3 bases, and 5 bases had no gene match. CDR1 is LNHDA, CDR2 SQIVND, per germline (reference sequence). CDR3 bases: TGTGCCAGTAGTATTAGGGCTAGCGGCTACAATGAGCAGTTCTTC. The encoded protein is CASSIRASGYNEQFF.

J is TRBJ2-5 and V is TRBV7-6; tentative D call: TRBD1 (5 bases). V lost 5 bases, J lost 5 bases, and 6 bases lay in between. The CDR3 covers 11 residues. Germline V lookup: CDR1 SGHVS, CDR2 FNYEAQ. CDR3 in amino acids: CASSKGETQYF. CDR3 sequence (DNA): TGTGCCAGCAGCAAGGGGGAGACCCAGTACTTC.

This chain connects TRBV27 to TRBJ1-1; D possibly corresponds to TRBD1 (6 bases). This CDR3 has 14 amino acids. V lost 3 bases, J lost 1 base, and 9 bases lay in between. CDR1 and CDR2 (germline): MNHEY, SMNVEV (reference sequence). Written as DNA, the CDR3 is TGTGCCAGCAGTTTCGGCAGGGGGAACACTGAAGCTTTCTTT. Translated: CASSFGRGNTEAFF.

The chain combines TRBV5-1 with TRBJ1-3; D ambiguous. Trimming left V 4 bases short and J 0 bases short, with 20 bases between. Per the germline V gene, CDR1 is SGHRS and CDR2 is YFSETQ. This CDR3 is 18 amino acids long. CDR3 sequence: CASSLLPGGSLSGNTIYF. The CDR3, as DNA: TGCGCCAGCAGCCTGCTCCCGGGAGGGAGCCTCTCTGGAAACACCATATATTTT. Full variable domain (missing parts from reference TRBV5-1 and TRBJ1-3): KAGVTQTPRYLIKTRGQQVTLSCSPISGHRSVSWYQQTPGQGLQFLFEYFSETQRNKGNFPGRFSGRQFSNSRSEMNVSTLELGDSALYLCASSLLPGGSLSGNTIYFGEGSWLTVV.

The chain combines TRBV5-1 with TRBJ1-2; D is perhaps TRBD1 (5 bases). In germline, CDR1 is SGHRS, CDR2 YFSETQ. The CDR3 spans 14 residues. The V end was cut by 4 bases, the J end by 3 bases, with 13 bases between. The DNA for the CDR3 is TGCGCCAGCAGCCGTAGCGGGGGAGACTATGGCTACACCTTC. Residues: CASSRSGGDYGYTF. Together with reference TRBV5-1 and TRBJ1-2, the CDR3 gives the full variable domain: KAGVTQTPRYLIKTRGQQVTLSCSPISGHRSVSWYQQTPGQGLQFLFEYFSETQRNKGNFPGRFSGRQFSNSRSEMNVSTLELGDSALYLCASSRSGGDYGYTFGSGTRLTVV.